Following are 4 T cell receptor beta chains from one sample sequenced in a study of blood T cell repertoires in COVID-19. Sequencing used immunoSEQ multiplex PCR; TCRdb keeps in-frame clones, though not all of them. The sample lists under 300,000 clones, approximately 86% occurring once. The sample consisted of PBMCs or T cells enriched from blood (not recorded which). These receptors were taken from a woman in her forties or fifties who had recovered from COVID-19.

This chain joins TRBV12-3 or TRBV12-4 and TRBJ2-7; tentative D call: TRBD2 (6 bases). V lost 8 bases and J lost 0, with 8 bases in between. The CDR3 consists of 12 residues. The CDR3 DNA sequence: TGTGCCAGCGGAGGGAGCTCCTACGAGCAGTACTTC. This gives the protein CASGGSSYEQYF.

This clone was observed a handful of times. This CDR3 is CASSLIQGGGEKLFF. CDR3 nucleotides: TGTGCCAGCAGCTTAATTCAGGGGGGAGGCGAAAAACTGTTTTTT. The chain recombines TRBV7-9 with TRBJ1-4; the match to TRBD1 covers 7 bases. V shed 2 bases and J 8 bases; nucleotides not matched to a gene: 8. This CDR3 is built from 15 residues. Germline lookup yields CDR1 SEHNR and CDR2 FQNEAQ (reference sequence).

This clone appeared a few times. This chain joins TRBV7-9 and TRBJ2-7; 10 bases fit TRBD1. Germline CDR1 reads SEHNR; CDR2 reads FQNEAQ (reference sequence). The CDR3 sequence is 13 residues long. Unmatched junction bases numbered 5, after V lost 7 bases and J lost 5 bases. CDR3 DNA sequence: TGTGCCAGCAAGACAGGGGGCAGCGACGAGCAGTACTTC. Residues: CASKTGGSDEQYF.

The chain combines TRBV28 with TRBJ1-3; D unresolved. CDR3 length: 10 residues. With 10 bases removed from V and 6 bases from J, the gap between germline ends came to 7 bases. CDR1 MDHEN and CDR2 SYDVKM come from the germline V gene. Here the CDR3 DNA reads TGTGCCACGAGGAAAAACACCATATATTTT. Translated: CATRKNTIYF.